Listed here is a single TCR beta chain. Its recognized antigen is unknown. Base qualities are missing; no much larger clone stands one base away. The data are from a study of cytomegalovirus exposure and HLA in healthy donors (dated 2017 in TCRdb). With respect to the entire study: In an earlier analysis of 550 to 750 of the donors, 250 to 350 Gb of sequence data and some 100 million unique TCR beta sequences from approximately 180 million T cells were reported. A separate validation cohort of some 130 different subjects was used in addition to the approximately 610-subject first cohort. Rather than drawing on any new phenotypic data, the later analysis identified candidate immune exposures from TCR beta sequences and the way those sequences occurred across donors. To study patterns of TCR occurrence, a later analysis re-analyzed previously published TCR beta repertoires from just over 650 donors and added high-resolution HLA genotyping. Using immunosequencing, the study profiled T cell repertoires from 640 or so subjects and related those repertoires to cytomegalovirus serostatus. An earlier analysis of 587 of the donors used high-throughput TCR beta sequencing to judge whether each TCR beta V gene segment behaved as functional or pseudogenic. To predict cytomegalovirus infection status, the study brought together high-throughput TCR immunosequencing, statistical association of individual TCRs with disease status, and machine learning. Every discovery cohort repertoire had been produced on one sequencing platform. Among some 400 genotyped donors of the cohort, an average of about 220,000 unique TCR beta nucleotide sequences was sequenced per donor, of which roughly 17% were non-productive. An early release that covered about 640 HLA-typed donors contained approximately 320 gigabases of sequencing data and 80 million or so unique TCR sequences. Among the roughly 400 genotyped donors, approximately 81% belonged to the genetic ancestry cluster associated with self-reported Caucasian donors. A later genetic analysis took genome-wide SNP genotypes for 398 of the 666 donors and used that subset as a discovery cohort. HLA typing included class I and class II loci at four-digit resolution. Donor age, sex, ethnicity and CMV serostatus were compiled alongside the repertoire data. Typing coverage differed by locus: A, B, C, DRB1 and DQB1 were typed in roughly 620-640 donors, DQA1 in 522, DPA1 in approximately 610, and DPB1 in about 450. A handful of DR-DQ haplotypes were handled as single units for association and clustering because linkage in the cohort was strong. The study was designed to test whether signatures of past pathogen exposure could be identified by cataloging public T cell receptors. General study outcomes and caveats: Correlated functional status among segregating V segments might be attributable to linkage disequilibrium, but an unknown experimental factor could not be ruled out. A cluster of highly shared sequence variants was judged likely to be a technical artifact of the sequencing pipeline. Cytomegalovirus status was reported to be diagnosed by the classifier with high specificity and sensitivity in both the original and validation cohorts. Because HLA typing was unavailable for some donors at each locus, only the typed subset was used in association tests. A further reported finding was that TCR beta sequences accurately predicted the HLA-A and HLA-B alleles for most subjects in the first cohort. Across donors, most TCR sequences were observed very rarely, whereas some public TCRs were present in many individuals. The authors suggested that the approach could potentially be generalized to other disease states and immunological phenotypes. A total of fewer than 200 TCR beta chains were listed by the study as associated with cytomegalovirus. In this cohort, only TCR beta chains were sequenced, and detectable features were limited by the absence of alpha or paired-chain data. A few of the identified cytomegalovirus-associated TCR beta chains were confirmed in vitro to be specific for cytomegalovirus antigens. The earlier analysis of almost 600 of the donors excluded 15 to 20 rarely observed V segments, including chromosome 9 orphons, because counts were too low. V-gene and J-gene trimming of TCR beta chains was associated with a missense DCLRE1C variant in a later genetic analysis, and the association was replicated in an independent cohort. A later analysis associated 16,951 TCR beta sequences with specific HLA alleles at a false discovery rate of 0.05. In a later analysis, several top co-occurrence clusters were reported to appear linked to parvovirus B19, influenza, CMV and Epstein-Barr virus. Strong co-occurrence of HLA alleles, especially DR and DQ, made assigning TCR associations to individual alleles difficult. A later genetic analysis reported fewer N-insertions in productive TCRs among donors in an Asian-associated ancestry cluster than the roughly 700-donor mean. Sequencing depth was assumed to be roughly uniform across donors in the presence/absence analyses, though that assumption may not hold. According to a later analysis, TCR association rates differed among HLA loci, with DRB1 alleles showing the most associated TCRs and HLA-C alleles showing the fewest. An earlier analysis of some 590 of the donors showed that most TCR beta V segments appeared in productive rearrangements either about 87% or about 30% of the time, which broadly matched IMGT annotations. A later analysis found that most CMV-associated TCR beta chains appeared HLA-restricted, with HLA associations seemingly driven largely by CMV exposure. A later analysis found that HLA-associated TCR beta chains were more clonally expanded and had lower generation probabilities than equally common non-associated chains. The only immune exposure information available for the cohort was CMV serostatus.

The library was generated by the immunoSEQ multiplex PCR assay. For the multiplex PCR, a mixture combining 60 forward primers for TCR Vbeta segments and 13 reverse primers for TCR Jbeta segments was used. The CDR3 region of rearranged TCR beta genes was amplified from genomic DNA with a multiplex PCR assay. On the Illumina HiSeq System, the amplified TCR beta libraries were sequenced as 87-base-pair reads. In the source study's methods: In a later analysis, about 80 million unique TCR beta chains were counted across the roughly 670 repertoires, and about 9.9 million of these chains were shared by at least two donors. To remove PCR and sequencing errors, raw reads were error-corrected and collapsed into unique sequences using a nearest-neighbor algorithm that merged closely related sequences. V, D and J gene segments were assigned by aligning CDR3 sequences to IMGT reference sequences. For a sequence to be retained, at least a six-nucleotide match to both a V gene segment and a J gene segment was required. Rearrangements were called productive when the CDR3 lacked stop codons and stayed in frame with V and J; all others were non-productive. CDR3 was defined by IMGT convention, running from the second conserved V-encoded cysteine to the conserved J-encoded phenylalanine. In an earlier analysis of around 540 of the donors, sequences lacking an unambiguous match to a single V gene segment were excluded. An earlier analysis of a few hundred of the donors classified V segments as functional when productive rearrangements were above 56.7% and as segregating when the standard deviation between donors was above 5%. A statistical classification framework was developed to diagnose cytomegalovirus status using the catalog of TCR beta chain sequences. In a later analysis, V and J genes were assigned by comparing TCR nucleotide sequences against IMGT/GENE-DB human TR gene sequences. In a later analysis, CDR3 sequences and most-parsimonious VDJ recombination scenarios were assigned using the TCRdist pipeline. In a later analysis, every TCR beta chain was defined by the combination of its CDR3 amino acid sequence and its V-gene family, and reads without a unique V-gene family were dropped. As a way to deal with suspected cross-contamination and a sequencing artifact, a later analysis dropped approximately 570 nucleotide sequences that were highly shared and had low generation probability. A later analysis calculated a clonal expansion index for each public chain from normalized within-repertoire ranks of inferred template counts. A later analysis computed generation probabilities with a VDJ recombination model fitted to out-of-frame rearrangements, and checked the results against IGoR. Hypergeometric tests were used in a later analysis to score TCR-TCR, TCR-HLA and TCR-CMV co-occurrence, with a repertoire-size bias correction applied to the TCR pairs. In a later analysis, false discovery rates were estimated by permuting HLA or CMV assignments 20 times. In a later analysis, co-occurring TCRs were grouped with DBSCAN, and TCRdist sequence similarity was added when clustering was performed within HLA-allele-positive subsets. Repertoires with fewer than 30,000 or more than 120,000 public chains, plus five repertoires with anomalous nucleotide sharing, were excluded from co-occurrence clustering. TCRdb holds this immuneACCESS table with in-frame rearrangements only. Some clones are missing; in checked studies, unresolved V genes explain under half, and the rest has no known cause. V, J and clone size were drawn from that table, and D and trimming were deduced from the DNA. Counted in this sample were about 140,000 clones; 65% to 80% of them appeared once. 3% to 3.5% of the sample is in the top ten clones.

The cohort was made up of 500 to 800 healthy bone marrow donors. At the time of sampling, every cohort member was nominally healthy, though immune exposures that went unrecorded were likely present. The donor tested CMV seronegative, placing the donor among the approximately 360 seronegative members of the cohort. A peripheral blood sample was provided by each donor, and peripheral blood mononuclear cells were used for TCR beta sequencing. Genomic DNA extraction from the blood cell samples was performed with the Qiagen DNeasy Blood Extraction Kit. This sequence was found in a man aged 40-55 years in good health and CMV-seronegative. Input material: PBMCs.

The CDR3 has the sequence CAWSGGLSYEQYF. In nucleotide form, the sequence is TGTGCCTGGAGTGGTGGACTCTCCTACGAGCAGTACTTC. Here the chain combines TRBV30 and TRBJ2-7; TRBD2 could be the D gene, as 5 bases match. Taken from cysteine to phenylalanine, the CDR3 has 13 residues. The DNA shown is the 39-base CDR3, in frame from base 1. The germline V gene (reference sequence) sets CDR1 to GTSNPN and CDR2 to SVGIG. V is shortened by 1 base, J by 0 bases, and the region joining them spans 7 bases. The variable domain in full, with residues beyond the CDR3 obtained from the reference TRBV30 and TRBJ2-7 genes, is SQTIHQWPATLVQPVGSPLSLECTVEGTSNPNLYWYRQAAGRGLQLLFYSVGIGQISSEVPQNLSASRPQDRQFILSSKKLLLSDSGFYLCAWSGGLSYEQYFGPGTRLTVT.